Below, 14 T cell receptor beta chains from the same sample are listed, as sequenced in a study of blood T cell repertoires in COVID-19. Libraries were prepared by immunoSEQ multiplex PCR; TCRdb keeps only in-frame clonotypes and omits some of them. There are under 200,000 clones in the sample; around 79% occur only once, and 11% lies in the top ten. The sequencing input was PBMCs or T cells enriched from blood (not recorded which). The source is a man aged 45-65 years who had recovered from COVID-19.

The chain has TRBV28 and TRBJ2-1; the match to TRBD2 covers 9 bases. The V and J ends lost 4 bases and 5 bases, in that order; junction bases with no gene match: 15. This CDR3 is built from 18 residues. Germline V gene lookup returns CDR1 MDHEN and CDR2 SYDVKM. CDR3 loop: CASSSLGTGTSTDNEQFF. In DNA form, the CDR3 reads TGTGCCAGCAGTTCCCTCGGGACCGGGACTAGCACCGACAATGAGCAGTTCTTC. Variable domain in full (rest from reference TRBV28 and TRBJ2-1): DVKVTQSSRYLVKRTGEKVFLECVQDMDHENMFWYRQDPGLGLRLIYFSYDVKMKEKGDIPEGYSVSREKKERFSLILESASTNQTSMYLCASSSLGTGTSTDNEQFFGPGTRLTVL.

The chain employs TRBV5-1 and TRBJ1-1, with D perhaps TRBD1 (5 bases). Germline CDR1 SGHRS, CDR2 YFSETQ. Deletions cut 0 bases from V and 1 base from J, with 10 bases between. The CDR3 has 15 amino acids. CDR3 coding DNA: TGCGCCAGCAGCTTGGAGTTGACAGCGAACACTGAAGCTTTCTTT. This sequence encodes CASSLELTANTEAFF.

The chain uses TRBV5-1 and TRBJ1-5; 12 nucleotides agree with TRBD1. The V and J ends lost 3 bases and 7 bases, in that order; junction bases with no gene match: 8. The germline CDR1 and CDR2 sequences are SGHRS and YFSETQ. The CDR3 has 16 amino acids. CDR3 sequence reads: CASSSGTGGAEQPQHF. As DNA, the CDR3 is TGCGCCAGCAGCTCGGGGACAGGGGGCGCGGAGCAGCCCCAGCATTTT.

The rearrangement uses TRBV21-1 and TRBJ1-1; the table gives TRBD1 as D, unverified against the DNA. TRBV21-1 corresponds to a pseudogene. CDR3 length: 15 residues. CDR3 residues: CASSISGESNTEAFF. Here the CDR3 DNA reads TGTGCCAGCTCGATCTCAGGGGAGTCGAACACTGAAGCTTTCTTT.

This sequence joins TRBV3-1 (or the pseudogene TRBV3-2) and TRBJ1-2; D may be TRBD1 (5 bases). The length of the CDR3 is 13 residues. Trimming removed 7 bases at V and 7 bases at J, with 16 bases between. In germline, CDR1 is LGHDT, CDR2 YNNKEL (reference sequence). The CDR3 bases are TGTGCCAGCATGAGAGCTGACGGGGGTGGCTACACCTTC. It is translated as CASMRADGGGYTF.

This rearrangement joins TRBV6-5 to TRBJ1-4; the D gene is possibly TRBD1 (6 bases). CDR3 length: 15 residues. CDR1 MNHEY and CDR2 SVGAGI come from the germline V gene. V was clipped by 6 bases and J by 12 bases, with 23 bases between them. The CDR3 sequence: CASRREQGIKGELFF. CDR3 bases: TGTGCCAGCAGACGAGAACAGGGTATCAAGGGTGAACTGTTTTTT.

In DNA form, the CDR3 reads TGTGCCAGCAGCACCATCCTTAGCGGGAGGGCCCACAATGAGCAGTTCTTC. Encoded protein: CASSTILSGRAHNEQFF. The chain couples TRBV3-1 (or the pseudogene TRBV3-2) to TRBJ2-1; 11 bases agree with TRBD2. V was clipped by 5 bases and J by 5 bases; unmatched bases: 11. The length of the CDR3 is 17 residues. Germline values: CDR1 LGHDT, CDR2 YNNKEL (reference sequence).

The V and J genes are TRBV9 and TRBJ1-2, with 9 bases matching TRBD1. Losses at the gene ends were 5 bases for V and 5 bases for J; bases not matched to a gene: 4. From germline, CDR1 is SGDLS and CDR2 YYNGEE. The length of the CDR3 is 13 residues. The CDR3 reads CASRAGTGYGYTF. As DNA, the CDR3 is TGTGCCAGCAGAGCCGGGACAGGGTATGGCTACACCTTC.

DNA of the CDR3: TGTGCCAGCAGCCCACGTGCGGGGAGGAGCGCCGGGGAGCTGTTTTTT. Translating it yields CASSPRAGRSAGELFF. The V gene is TRBV11-3, the J gene TRBJ2-2; possible D gene TRBD2, 6 bases. The germline V and J ends were trimmed by 5 bases and 6 bases, with 19 bases remaining between them. Germline lookup yields CDR1 SGHNT and CDR2 YENEEA. CDR3 length: 16 amino acids.

This clone was found once. The chain has TRBV5-1 and TRBJ1-1; weak D call: TRBD1 (5 bases). With 0 bases removed from V and 6 bases from J, the gap between germline ends came to 21 bases. The CDR3 covers 17 residues. Germline CDR1 and CDR2: SGHRS and YFSETQ. The chain's CDR3 is CASSLVGGRIRVPEAFF. CDR3 coding DNA: TGCGCCAGCAGCTTGGTCGGTGGACGCATCAGGGTCCCTGAAGCTTTCTTT. The full variable domain, its missing parts supplied by reference TRBV5-1 and TRBJ1-1, is KAGVTQTPRYLIKTRGQQVTLSCSPISGHRSVSWYQQTPGQGLQFLFEYFSETQRNKGNFPGRFSGRQFSNSRSEMNVSTLELGDSALYLCASSLVGGRIRVPEAFFGQGTRLTVV.

V gene TRBV29-1 combines with J gene TRBJ1-1; no clear D. Germline loops: CDR1 SQVTM, CDR2 ANQGSEA. The CDR3 length is 12 residues. The V end lost 3 bases, the J end lost 4 bases, and 9 bases lay between the germline ends. The CDR3 DNA reads TGCAGCGTTGAGCAGGTTGGCACTGAAGCTTTCTTT. Amino acids: CSVEQVGTEAFF.

The chain employs TRBV11-3 and TRBJ2-1, with D maybe TRBD1 (6 bases). From germline, CDR1 is SGHNT and CDR2 YENEEA. Trimming pared 5 bases from V and 7 bases from J, leaving 12 bases between. CDR3 size: 13 residues. The CDR3 here is CASSPQGWNEQFF. The CDR3 DNA follows: TGTGCCAGCAGCCCTCAGGGGTGGAATGAGCAGTTCTTC.

The chain is built from TRBV20-1 and TRBJ1-1; D is undetermined. Germline assignment: CDR1 DFQATT and CDR2 SNEGSKA (reference sequence). V was shortened by 5 bases and J by 2 bases, with 6 bases between the two germline ends. CDR3 length: 11 amino acids. The DNA of the CDR3 is TGCAGTGCTCGCCTAAACACTGAAGCTTTCTTT. Amino acid sequence: CSARLNTEAFF.

The J gene is TRBJ2-3, the V gene TRBV4-2; 13 nucleotides line up with TRBD2. This CDR3 has 17 amino acids. Trimming took 4 bases from V and 1 from J; bases not matched to a gene: 5. From germline, CDR1 is LGHNA and CDR2 YNFKEQ. The CDR3 loop reads CASSLGTSGEGTDTQYF. CDR3 DNA sequence: TGTGCCAGCAGCCTTGGGACTAGCGGGGAGGGCACAGATACGCAGTATTTT.